The TCR beta chain described here comes from a study of T cell repertoires in cytomegalovirus infection (dated by TCRdb to between 2018 and 2021). For the study in its entirety: The peptide stimulations were aimed at well-studied HLA-B-restricted epitopes as well as recently identified HLA-C-restricted CMV epitopes, whose presentation resists viral immunomodulation. Donor HLA type was relevant to the analysis, as public TCR beta signatures indicated carriage of CMV infection together with the matching HLA type.

To note about this clonotype: Its cognate antigen has yet to be identified. No base quality information exists; no much larger clone differs at one position.

This specimen's treatment or condition label, per the study, means: in vitro stimulation with specific CMV peptide epitopes to enrich CMV-specific T cells. TCRdb names Illumina HiSeq 1500 as the instrument used. TCRdb cleaned the public reads at Q25 with fastp, built clones with MiXCR and kept in-frame beta chains. CDR3 protein sequences are deduplicated, and each keeps its most common genes and DNA. The sample yields around 360,000 distinct CDR3 sequences; 34% were counted once. Clones ranked in the top ten supply roughly 13% of the sample. Points the paper makes about the study in general: In both this cohort and an independent cohort of 300 to 450 donors, the cumulative frequency of public TCR beta family members distinguished carriers of CMV infection plus the relevant HLA type. The ex vivo response was dominated by HLA-C-restricted CMV-specific TCR beta clonotypes, and the single most frequent clonotype in two of eight donors was supplied by these HLA-C-restricted clonotypes.

This TCR was recovered from a human donor in good health (CMV status not recorded). Some clones in this sample may be carry-over from other donors' samples. The starting material was cultured PBMCs, obtained from culture after CMV antigen stimulation.

In nucleotide form, the sequence is TGTGCCAGCAGAATCGGTGACACTGAAGCTTTCTTT. Protein translation: CASRIGDTEAFF. The chain couples TRBV7-9 to TRBJ1-1; the D segment cannot be called with confidence. V is cut by 6 bases and J by 3 bases, and the space between the germline ends is 8 bases. As encoded in the germline V gene (reference sequence), CDR1 is SEHNR while CDR2 is FQNEAQ. Reading from cysteine to phenylalanine, the CDR3 counts 12 amino acids. Just CDR3 DNA is preserved here, 36 bases in frame from base 1.